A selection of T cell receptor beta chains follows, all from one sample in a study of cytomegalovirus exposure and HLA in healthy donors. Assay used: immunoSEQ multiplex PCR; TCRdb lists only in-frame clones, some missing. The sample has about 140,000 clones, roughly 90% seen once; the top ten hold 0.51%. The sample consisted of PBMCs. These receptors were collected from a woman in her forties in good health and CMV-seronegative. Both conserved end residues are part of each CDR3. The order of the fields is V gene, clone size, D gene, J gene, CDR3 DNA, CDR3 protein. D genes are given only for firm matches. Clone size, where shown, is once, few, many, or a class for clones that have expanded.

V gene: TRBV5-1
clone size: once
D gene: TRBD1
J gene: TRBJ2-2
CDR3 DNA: TGCGCCAGCAAGGCACCAGGGGGCTTACTCCTGAACACCGGAGAGCTGTTTTTT
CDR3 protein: CASKAPGGLLLNTGELFF

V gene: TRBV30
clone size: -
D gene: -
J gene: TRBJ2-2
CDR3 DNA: TGTGCCTACTCCCGGGCCGGGGGCACCGGGGAGCTGTTTTTT
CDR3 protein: CAYSRAGGTGELFF

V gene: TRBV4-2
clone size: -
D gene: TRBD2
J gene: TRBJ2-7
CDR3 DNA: TGTGCCAGCAGCCAAGATTTAGCGGGCAGCTCCTACGAGCAGTACTTC
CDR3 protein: CASSQDLAGSSYEQYF

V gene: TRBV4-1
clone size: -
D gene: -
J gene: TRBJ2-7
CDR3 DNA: TGCGCCACCTCACCAGGTCTGGGCGTCTACGAGCAGTACTTC
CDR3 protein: CATSPGLGVYEQYF

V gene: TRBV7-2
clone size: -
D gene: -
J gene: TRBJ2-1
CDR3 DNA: TGTGCCAGCAGCCCCAGGGGTCCTGCCTACAATGAGCAGTTCTTC
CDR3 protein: CASSPRGPAYNEQFF

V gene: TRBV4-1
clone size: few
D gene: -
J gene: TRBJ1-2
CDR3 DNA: TGCGCCAGCAGCCAAGGGGGAGCGGTCTCAGGGGTAGATGGCTACACCTTC
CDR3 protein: CASSQGGAVSGVDGYTF

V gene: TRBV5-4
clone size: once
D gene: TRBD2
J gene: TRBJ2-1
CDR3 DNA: TGTGCCAGCAGCGCTGCTAGCGGCGATGAGCAGTTCTTC
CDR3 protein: CASSAASGDEQFF

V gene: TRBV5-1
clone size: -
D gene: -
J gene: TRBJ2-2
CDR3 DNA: TGCGCCAGCAGCACGCCGGAGGGCCTCACCGGGGAGCTGTTTTTT
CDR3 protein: CASSTPEGLTGELFF

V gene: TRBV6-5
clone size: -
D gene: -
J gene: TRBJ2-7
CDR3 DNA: TGTGCCAGCAGTTCGGACACTCCCTACGAGCAGTACTTC
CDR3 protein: CASSSDTPYEQYF

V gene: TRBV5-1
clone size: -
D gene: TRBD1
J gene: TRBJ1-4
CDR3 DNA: TGCGCCAGCAGCTGGCAGGGGGCGAATGGGAATGAAAAACTGTTTTTT
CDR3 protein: CASSWQGANGNEKLFF

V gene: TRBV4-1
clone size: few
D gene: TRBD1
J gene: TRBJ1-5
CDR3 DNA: TGCGCCAGCAGCGAAGTAGGACAGGGTCATAGCAATCAGCCCCAGCATTTT
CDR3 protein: CASSEVGQGHSNQPQHF

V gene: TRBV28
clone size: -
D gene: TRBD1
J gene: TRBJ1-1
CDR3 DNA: TGTGCCAGCAGTTTACATGGACAGGGGGGCACTGAAGCTTTCTTT
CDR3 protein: CASSLHGQGGTEAFF

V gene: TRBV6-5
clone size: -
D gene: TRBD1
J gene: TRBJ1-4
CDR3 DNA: TGTGCCAGCGGACAGGGTCCTAATGAAAAACTGTTTTTT
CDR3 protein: CASGQGPNEKLFF

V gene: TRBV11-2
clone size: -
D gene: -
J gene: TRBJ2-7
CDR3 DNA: TGTGCCAGCAGCTTATCAGCGGATTACTACGAGCAGTACTTC
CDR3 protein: CASSLSADYYEQYF

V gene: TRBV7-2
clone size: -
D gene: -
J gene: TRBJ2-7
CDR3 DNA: TGTGCCAGCAGCTTAGCGCCGGTCCCCCCCTACGAGCAGTACTTC
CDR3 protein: CASSLAPVPPYEQYF

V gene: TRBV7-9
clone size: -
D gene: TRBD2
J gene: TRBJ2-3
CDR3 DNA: TGTTCCAGCAGCGTCACTAGCGGGATCGGAACAGATACGCAGTATTTT
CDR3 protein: CSSSVTSGIGTDTQYF

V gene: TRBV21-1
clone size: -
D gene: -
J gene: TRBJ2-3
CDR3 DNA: TGTGCCAGCAGGGGGGACAGGGCTTTTAGCACAGATACGCAGTATTTT
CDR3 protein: CASRGDRAFSTDTQYF

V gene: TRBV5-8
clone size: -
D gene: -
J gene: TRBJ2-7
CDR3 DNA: TGTGCCAGCAGCCGGGGGTCCCACTCCTACGAGCAGTACTTC
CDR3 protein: CASSRGSHSYEQYF

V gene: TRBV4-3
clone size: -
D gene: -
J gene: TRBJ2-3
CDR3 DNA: TGCGCCAGCAGCCAAGGTAGAGCGGCAGTCACAGATACGCAGTATTTT
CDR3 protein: CASSQGRAAVTDTQYF

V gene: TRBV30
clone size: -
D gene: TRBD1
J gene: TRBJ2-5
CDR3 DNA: TGTGCCGGGAAGGACAGGGGGTTAGAGACCCAGTACTTC
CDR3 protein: CAGKDRGLETQYF

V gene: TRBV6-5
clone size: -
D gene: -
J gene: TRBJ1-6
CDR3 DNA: TGTGCCAGCAGTTACAGGGGCTCCTATAATTCACCCCTCCACTTT
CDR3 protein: CASSYRGSYNSPLHF

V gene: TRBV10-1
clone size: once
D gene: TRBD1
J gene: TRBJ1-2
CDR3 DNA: TGCGCCAGCAGTATTACCGGGACAGGGATTACTATTCTTATTCGGCCTGGCGGCTACACCTTC
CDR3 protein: CASSITGTGITILIRPGGYTF

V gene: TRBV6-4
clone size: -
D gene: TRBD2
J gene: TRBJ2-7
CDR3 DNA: TGTGCCAGCAGCGTACTTAGCGGGAGCGAGCAGTACTTC
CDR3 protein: CASSVLSGSEQYF

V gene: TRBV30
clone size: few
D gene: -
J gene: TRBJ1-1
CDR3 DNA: TGTGCCTGGAGTGTAAACAGATACACTGAAGCTTTCTTT
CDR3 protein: CAWSVNRYTEAFF

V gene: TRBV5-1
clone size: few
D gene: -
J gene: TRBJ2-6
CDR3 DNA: TGCGCCAGCAGCTTGGGGGGCGCAGCTGGGGCCAACGTCCTGACTTTC
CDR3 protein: CASSLGGAAGANVLTF

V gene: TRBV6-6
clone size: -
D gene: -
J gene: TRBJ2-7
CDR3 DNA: TGTGCCAGCAGGAGGGAAGGCAGCTCCTACGAGCAGTACTTC
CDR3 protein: CASRREGSSYEQYF

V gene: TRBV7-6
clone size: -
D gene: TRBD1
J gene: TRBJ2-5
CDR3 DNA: TGTGCCAGCAGCCCAACCGACAGGGACCAAGAGACCCAGTACTTC
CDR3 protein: CASSPTDRDQETQYF

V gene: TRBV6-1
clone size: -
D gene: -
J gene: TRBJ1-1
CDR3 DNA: TGTGCCAGCAGTAGCACAGCCCAGAACACTGAAGCTTTCTTT
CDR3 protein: CASSSTAQNTEAFF

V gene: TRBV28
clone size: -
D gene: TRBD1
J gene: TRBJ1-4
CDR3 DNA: TGTGCCAGCAGGCAAGACAGGGGCCAAGAGGGGTGGAAACTGTTTTTT
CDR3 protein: CASRQDRGQEGWKLFF

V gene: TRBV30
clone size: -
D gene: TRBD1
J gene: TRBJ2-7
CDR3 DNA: TGTGCCTGGAGTGACTCCATTTTTCGGGACAGTCTTTGGGAGCAGTACTTC
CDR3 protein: CAWSDSIFRDSLWEQYF

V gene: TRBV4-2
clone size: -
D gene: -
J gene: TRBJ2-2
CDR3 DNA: TGTGCCAGCAGCGGGAGAGCTAACACCGGGGAGCTGTTTTTT
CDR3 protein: CASSGRANTGELFF

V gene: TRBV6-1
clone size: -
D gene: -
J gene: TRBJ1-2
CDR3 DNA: TGTGCCAGCAGTGACCGGAGGTCGGTGGATGGCTACACCTTC
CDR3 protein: CASSDRRSVDGYTF

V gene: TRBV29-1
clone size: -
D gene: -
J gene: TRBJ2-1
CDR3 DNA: TGCAGCGTTGTGGGCGGGCAAAAAAACCCAAGCTCCTACAATGAGCAGTTCTTC
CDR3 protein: CSVVGGQKNPSSYNEQFF

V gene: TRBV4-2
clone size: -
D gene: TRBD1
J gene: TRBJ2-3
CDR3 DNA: TGTGCCAGCAGCCGCGCACAGGGGAACCCAGATACGCAGTATTTT
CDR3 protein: CASSRAQGNPDTQYF

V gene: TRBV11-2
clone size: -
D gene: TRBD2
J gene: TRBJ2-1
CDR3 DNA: TGTGCCAGCAGCTTCTCGCTAGCTAGCGGAAACTACAATGAGCAGTTCTTC
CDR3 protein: CASSFSLASGNYNEQFF

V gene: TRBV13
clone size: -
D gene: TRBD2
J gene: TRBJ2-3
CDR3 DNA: TGTGCCAGCAGCTTAGTGACTAGCCACCGCACAGATACGCAGTATTTT
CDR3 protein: CASSLVTSHRTDTQYF

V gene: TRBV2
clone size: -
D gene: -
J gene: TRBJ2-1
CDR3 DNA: TGTGCCACGGGACTGGACAACTACAATGAGCAGTTCTTC
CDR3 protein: CATGLDNYNEQFF

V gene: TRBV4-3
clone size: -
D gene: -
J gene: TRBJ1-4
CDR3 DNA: TGCGCCAGCAGCCAAGAATGGCAGACGACAGATGAAAAACTGTTTTTT
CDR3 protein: CASSQEWQTTDEKLFF

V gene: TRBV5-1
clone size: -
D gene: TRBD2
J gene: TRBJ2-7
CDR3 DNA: TGCGCCAGCAGCCAATCCTTCTCAAGCGGGGGCCCTGAGCAGTACTTC
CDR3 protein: CASSQSFSSGGPEQYF

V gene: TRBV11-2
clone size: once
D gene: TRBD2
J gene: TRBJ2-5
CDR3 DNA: TGTGCCAGCAGCCCCCTCTTTCCGGGGGGAGAGACCCAGTACTTC
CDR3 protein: CASSPLFPGGETQYF

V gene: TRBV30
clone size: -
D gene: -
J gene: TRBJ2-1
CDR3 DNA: TGTGCCTGGGTAGGCTACAGGGACAATGAGCAGTTCTTC
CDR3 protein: CAWVGYRDNEQFF

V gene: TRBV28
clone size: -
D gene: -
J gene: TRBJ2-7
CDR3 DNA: TGTGCCAGCAGTGGTACCGGGAGCTCCTACGAGCAGTACTTC
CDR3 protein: CASSGTGSSYEQYF

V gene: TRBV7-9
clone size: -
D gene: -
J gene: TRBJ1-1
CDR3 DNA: TGTGCCAGCAGCTTCGGGAGATTCACTGAAGCTTTCTTT
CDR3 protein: CASSFGRFTEAFF

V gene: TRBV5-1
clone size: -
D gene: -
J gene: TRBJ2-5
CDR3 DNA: TGCGCCAGCAGCTTGGAAGGGAGCTGGGAGACCCAGTACTTC
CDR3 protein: CASSLEGSWETQYF

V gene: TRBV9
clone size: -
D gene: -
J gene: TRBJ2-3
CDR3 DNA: TGTGCCAGCAGCCTAGGGGCGGATACGCAGTATTTT
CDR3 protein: CASSLGADTQYF

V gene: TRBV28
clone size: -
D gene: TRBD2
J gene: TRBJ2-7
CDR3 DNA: TGTGCCAGCAGTCCCGGGACTAGCGGGATCTTTAGCTCCTACGAGCAGTACTTC
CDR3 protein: CASSPGTSGIFSSYEQYF

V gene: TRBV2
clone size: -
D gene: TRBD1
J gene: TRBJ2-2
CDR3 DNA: TGTGCCAGCAGTGATTATTGGGGACAGGGGACCGGGGAGCTGTTTTTT
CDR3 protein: CASSDYWGQGTGELFF

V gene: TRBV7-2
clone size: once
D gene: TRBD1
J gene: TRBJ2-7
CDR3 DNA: TGTGCCAGCAGCTTGCGGGACAGGGGGGGATACGAGCAGTACTTC
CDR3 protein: CASSLRDRGGYEQYF

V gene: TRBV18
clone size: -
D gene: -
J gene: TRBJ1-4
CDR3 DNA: TGTGCCAGCTCACCATCGGCAACGTCTGGGGCAGGAAAACTGTTTTTT
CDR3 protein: CASSPSATSGAGKLFF

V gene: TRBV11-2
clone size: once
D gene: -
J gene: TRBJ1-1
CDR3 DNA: TGTGCCAGCAGCTTATTGGGCAGGGCCAGTGAAGCTTTCTTT
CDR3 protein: CASSLLGRASEAFF

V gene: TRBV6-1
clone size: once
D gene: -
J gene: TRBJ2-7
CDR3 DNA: TGTGCCAGCAGCCCGTCACTGCCCTCCTACGAGCAGTACTTC
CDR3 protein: CASSPSLPSYEQYF

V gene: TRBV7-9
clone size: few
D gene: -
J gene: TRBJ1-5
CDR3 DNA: TGTTCCAGCAGCTTGAGTGGACAGTCCGCCAATCAGCCCCAGCATTTT
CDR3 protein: CSSSLSGQSANQPQHF

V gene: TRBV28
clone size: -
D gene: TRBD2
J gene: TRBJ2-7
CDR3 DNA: TGTGCCAGCAGTTTCCGCGGCGGGAGGGCTTACGAGCAGTACTTC
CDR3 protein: CASSFRGGRAYEQYF

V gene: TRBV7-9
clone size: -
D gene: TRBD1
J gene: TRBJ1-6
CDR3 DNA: TGTGCCAGCAGCTTCCGACAGGGACCCTATAATTCACCCCTCCACTTT
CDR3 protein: CASSFRQGPYNSPLHF

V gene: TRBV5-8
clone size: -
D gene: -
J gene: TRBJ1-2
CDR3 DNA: TGTGCCAGCAGCTATCAGGGAAATGGCTACACCTTC
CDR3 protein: CASSYQGNGYTF

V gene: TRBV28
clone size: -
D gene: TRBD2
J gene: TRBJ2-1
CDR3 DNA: TGTGCCAGCAGCTCAGCCAATTCCGGGACTAGCGTAGCCCCTCACTACAATGAGCAGTTCTTC
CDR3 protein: CASSSANSGTSVAPHYNEQFF

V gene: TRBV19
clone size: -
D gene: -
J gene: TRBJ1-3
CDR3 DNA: TGTGCCAGTAGAGACTTGGGGGACTCACTCTCTGGAAACACCATATATTTT
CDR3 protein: CASRDLGDSLSGNTIYF